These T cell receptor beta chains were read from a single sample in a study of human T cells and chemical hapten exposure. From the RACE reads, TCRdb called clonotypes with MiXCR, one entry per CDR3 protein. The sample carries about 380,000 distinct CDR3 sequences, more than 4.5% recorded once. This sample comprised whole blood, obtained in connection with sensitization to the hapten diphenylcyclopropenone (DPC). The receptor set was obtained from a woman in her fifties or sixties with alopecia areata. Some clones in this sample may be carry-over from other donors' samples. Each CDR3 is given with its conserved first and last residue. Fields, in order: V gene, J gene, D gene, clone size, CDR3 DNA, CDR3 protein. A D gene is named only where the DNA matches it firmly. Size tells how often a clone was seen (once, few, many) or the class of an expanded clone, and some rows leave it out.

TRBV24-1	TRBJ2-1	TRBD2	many	TGTGCCACCAGTGATGCTATCGGACTAGCGGGCCATTCCTACAATGAGCAGTTCTTC	CATSDAIGLAGHSYNEQFF
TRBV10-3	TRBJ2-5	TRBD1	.	TGTGCCATCAACGCGGGACAGGGGACCCAGTACTTC	CAINAGQGTQYF
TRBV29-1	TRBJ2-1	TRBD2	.	TGCAGCGTTCGGGTAGCGGGATTTGAGTTCTTC	CSVRVAGFEFF
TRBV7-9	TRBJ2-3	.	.	TGTGCCAGCGTCGACGGACTGTCGATATCCACAGATACGCAGTATTTT	CASVDGLSISTDTQYF
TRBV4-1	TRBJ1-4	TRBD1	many	TGTGCCAGCAGCCAAGATGGGACAGGGAATGAAAAACTGTTTTTT	CASSQDGTGNEKLFF
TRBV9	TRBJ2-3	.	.	TGTGCCAGCAGCCTGTACTCCTTAGGATCAGATACGCAGTATTTT	CASSLYSLGSDTQYF
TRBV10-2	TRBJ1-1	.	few	TGCGCCAGCAGTGAGTCATCCGCCACGAACACTGAAGCTTTCTTT	CASSESSATNTEAFF
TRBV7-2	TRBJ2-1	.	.	TGTGCCAGCAGCTTGCCCCCTGGCGGCGTAGCCTACAATGAGCAGTTCTTC	CASSLPPGGVAYNEQFF
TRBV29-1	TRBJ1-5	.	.	TGCAGCGTTGTAGATAATAGCAATCAGCCCCAGCATTTT	CSVVDNSNQPQHF
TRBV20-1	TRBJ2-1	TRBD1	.	TGCAGTGCTAGAGGACAGGGGAGGAACAATGAGCAGTTCTTC	CSARGQGRNNEQFF
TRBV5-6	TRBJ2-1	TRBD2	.	TGTGCCAGCAGCTTGCCGGCGGGGGGAAGTGAGCAGTTCTTC	CASSLPAGGSEQFF
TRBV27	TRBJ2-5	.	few	TGTGCCAGCAGTTTGGGTGGGGGCGCCGGGGAGACCCAGTACTTC	CASSLGGGAGETQYF
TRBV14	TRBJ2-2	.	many	TGTGCCAGCAGCCCCGCAGGGGGGGGGCTGTTTTTT	CASSPAGGGLFF
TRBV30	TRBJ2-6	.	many	TGTGCCTGGGGGACTGACGACAACGTCCTGACTTTC	CAWGTDDNVLTF
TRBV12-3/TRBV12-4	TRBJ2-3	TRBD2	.	TGTGCCAGCAGTGACGAACTAGCGAACCCCACAGATACGCAGTATTTT	CASSDELANPTDTQYF